These T cell receptor beta chains were read from a single sample in a study of T-cell reconstitution after alpha-beta-depleted transplantation in children. Each CDR3 protein is one row after TCRdb ran MiXCR on the PCR reads. The sample has 220,000 or so distinct CDR3 sequences; around 7.5% are singletons. The specimen comprised PBMCs, mostly from graft donor cells, sampled 180 days after TCRalphabeta/CD19-depleted stem cell transplant. The origin of the receptors is a male patient younger than 18 who had a stem cell transplant for acute lymphoblastic leukemia, so the T cells may come from the graft donor. Both conserved end residues are part of each CDR3. Fields, in order: V gene, J gene, D gene, clone size, CDR3 protein, CDR3 DNA. D genes are given only for firm matches. The size entry is marked missing in some rows and otherwise reads once, few, many or a size class.

V gene: TRBV9
J gene: TRBJ2-2
D gene: -
clone size: many
CDR3 protein: CASSPPRTGELFF
CDR3 DNA: TGTGCCAGCAGCCCACCCCGTACCGGGGAGCTGTTTTTT

V gene: TRBV7-2
J gene: TRBJ2-7
D gene: -
clone size: -
CDR3 protein: CASNDDSGSGYEQYF
CDR3 DNA: TGTGCCAGCAACGATGACTCGGGGTCGGGGTACGAGCAGTACTTC

V gene: TRBV7-6
J gene: TRBJ2-3
D gene: -
clone size: many
CDR3 protein: CASSLEVGPGEYF
CDR3 DNA: TGTGCCAGCAGCTTAGAGGTGGGCCCAGGGGAGTATTTT

V gene: TRBV9
J gene: TRBJ2-7
D gene: -
clone size: few
CDR3 protein: CASSVYPDSSYEQYF
CDR3 DNA: TGTGCCAGCAGCGTATATCCCGACAGCTCCTACGAGCAGTACTTC

V gene: TRBV20-1
J gene: TRBJ2-7
D gene: -
clone size: many
CDR3 protein: CSASAGTYEQYF
CDR3 DNA: TGCAGTGCTAGCGCAGGGACCTACGAGCAGTACTTC

V gene: TRBV20-1
J gene: TRBJ2-1
D gene: -
clone size: few
CDR3 protein: CSARETGLLHSEQFF
CDR3 DNA: TGCAGTGCTAGGGAAACGGGACTCCTCCACAGTGAGCAGTTCTTC

V gene: TRBV7-7
J gene: TRBJ2-1
D gene: TRBD2
clone size: many
CDR3 protein: CASSLKAGAHNEQFF
CDR3 DNA: TGTGCTAGCAGCTTAAAGGCGGGAGCCCACAATGAGCAGTTCTTC

V gene: TRBV3-1
J gene: TRBJ2-1
D gene: -
clone size: few
CDR3 protein: CASSQPRAYSYNEQFF
CDR3 DNA: TGTGCCAGCAGCCAACCTCGCGCTTACTCCTACAATGAGCAGTTCTTC

V gene: TRBV18
J gene: TRBJ1-4
D gene: -
clone size: few
CDR3 protein: CASSRLSGRNEKLFF
CDR3 DNA: TGTGCCAGCTCACGGTTGTCAGGGCGGAATGAAAAACTGTTTTTT

V gene: TRBV7-2
J gene: TRBJ2-7
D gene: -
clone size: few
CDR3 protein: CASSLVGTPSYEQYF
CDR3 DNA: TGTGCCAGCAGCTTAGTAGGGACTCCTTCCTACGAGCAGTACTTC

V gene: TRBV7-9
J gene: TRBJ1-2
D gene: -
clone size: many
CDR3 protein: CASSLVGNNYGYTF
CDR3 DNA: TGTGCCAGCAGCTTAGTGGGAAATAACTATGGCTACACCTTC

V gene: TRBV5-4
J gene: TRBJ2-6
D gene: TRBD2
clone size: -
CDR3 protein: CASSGRASGANVLTF
CDR3 DNA: TGTGCCAGCAGCGGGAGGGCCTCTGGGGCCAACGTCCTGACTTTC

V gene: TRBV7-9
J gene: TRBJ1-1
D gene: TRBD1
clone size: many
CDR3 protein: CASSLAGQGFEAFF
CDR3 DNA: TGTGCCAGCAGCTTAGCGGGACAGGGTTTTGAAGCTTTCTTT

V gene: TRBV20-1
J gene: TRBJ1-3
D gene: -
clone size: many
CDR3 protein: CSARDAKDIGGNTIYF
CDR3 DNA: TGCAGTGCTAGAGATGCAAAGGACATTGGAGGAAACACCATATATTTT

V gene: TRBV5-1
J gene: TRBJ2-7
D gene: -
clone size: many
CDR3 protein: CASSSGQGGSYEQYF
CDR3 DNA: TGCGCCAGCAGCTCAGGACAGGGAGGGTCCTACGAGCAGTACTTC

V gene: TRBV12-5
J gene: TRBJ1-1
D gene: -
clone size: many
CDR3 protein: CASGSYMTRNTEAFF
CDR3 DNA: TGTGCTAGTGGTTCCTACATGACAAGGAACACTGAAGCTTTCTTT

V gene: TRBV29-1
J gene: TRBJ1-5
D gene: TRBD1
clone size: many
CDR3 protein: CSVAPTGEQPQHF
CDR3 DNA: TGCAGCGTTGCCCCGACAGGGGAACAGCCCCAGCATTTT

V gene: TRBV2
J gene: TRBJ1-2
D gene: -
clone size: -
CDR3 protein: CASSERGSIWYGYTF
CDR3 DNA: TGTGCCAGCAGTGAACGGGGCTCGATATGGTATGGCTACACCTTC

V gene: TRBV6-5
J gene: TRBJ2-7
D gene: -
clone size: many
CDR3 protein: CASSYQGPYEQYF
CDR3 DNA: TGTGCCAGCAGTTACCAGGGTCCCTACGAGCAGTACTTC

V gene: TRBV12-3/TRBV12-4
J gene: TRBJ2-7
D gene: -
clone size: many
CDR3 protein: CASSMTVSEQYF
CDR3 DNA: TGTGCCAGCAGCATGACAGTTTCCGAGCAGTACTTC

V gene: TRBV27
J gene: TRBJ2-3
D gene: -
clone size: many
CDR3 protein: CASSPGQGGGMGQYF
CDR3 DNA: TGTGCCAGCAGTCCCGGACAGGGAGGGGGGATGGGGCAGTATTTT

V gene: TRBV3-1
J gene: TRBJ2-3
D gene: TRBD2
clone size: few
CDR3 protein: CASSQGLAGDWPTDTQYF
CDR3 DNA: TGTGCCAGCAGCCAAGGACTAGCGGGGGATTGGCCGACAGATACGCAGTATTTT

V gene: TRBV20-1
J gene: TRBJ1-2
D gene: -
clone size: many
CDR3 protein: CSASFRDGYTF
CDR3 DNA: TGCAGTGCTAGTTTCCGGGACGGCTACACCTTC

V gene: TRBV5-1
J gene: TRBJ2-3
D gene: -
clone size: many
CDR3 protein: CASSLAWLTDTQYF
CDR3 DNA: TGCGCCAGCAGCTTGGCATGGCTCACAGATACGCAGTATTTT